This T cell receptor beta chain derives from a study of CD8 T cells in ankylosing spondylitis listed by TCRdb under 2017. Background for the entire study: The study profiled T cell receptor beta repertoires in healthy donors and ankylosing spondylitis patients to find disease-linked TCR variants. The full study cohort comprised approximately 23 ankylosing spondylitis patients and 110 or so healthy donors. Peripheral blood was sampled, and synovial fluid was also collected from ankylosing spondylitis patients. Study-wide findings and limitations: According to the report, matched synovial fluid samples from ankylosing spondylitis patients were significantly enriched for the disease-linked clones. In peripheral blood, the disease-linked clones were found at relatively low frequencies and had a CD8+ phenotype. Some TCR beta motif variants had previously been reported in synovial fluid and blood of reactive arthritis patients, which suggested common disease-initiation mechanisms. Blood from ankylosing spondylitis patients appeared to be characterized by a TCR beta motif made up of several highly homologous amino acid variants.

The sequencer listed for this sample is Illumina HiSeq 2500. TCR beta libraries were prepared by quantitative 5'-RACE with molecular barcodes. As for the original processing: Disease-linked TCR variants were identified with a new computational method built on a probabilistic model of VDJ rearrangement. TCRdb handled the public reads itself, with Q25 trimming in fastp and clone calling in MiXCR, and kept productive beta chains. Identical CDR3 protein sequences are pooled into one entry, listed with their most common genes and DNA. The V and J calls were determined by TCRdb, not by the authors. This sample gives more than 650,000 distinct CDR3 sequences in total; 12% of them show up just once. The ten largest clones represent 0.45% to 0.6% of the sample. The CDR3 contains 14 residues, cysteine and phenylalanine counted. This entry keeps only the CDR3 DNA: 42 bases, framed from base 1. The junction shows trimming of 4 bases on V and 4 bases on J, plus 14 bases between the germline ends. CDR1 and CDR2, looked up from the germline V gene, are SQVTM and ANQGSEA.

This clonotype has ten or more counts. Its specific antigen is unknown. One base away there is no much larger clone; base qualities are not given. The source of this sequence is a male donor with ankylosing spondylitis. This sequence uses TRBV29-1 and TRBJ2-1; the D gene cannot be named for sure. Input material: blood, either unsorted or a sorted T cell fraction (not recorded which). The DNA reads as follows: TGCAGCGTTGTCTCGGCGACATCTTACAATGAGCAGTTCTTC. Translated, this is CSVVSATSYNEQFF.